Listed below are T cell receptor beta chains from one sample, sequenced in a study of blood T cell repertoires in COVID-19. Data came from immunoSEQ multiplex PCR; TCRdb stores just in-frame clones and leaves some out. This table holds around 120,000 clones, more than 60% found once. The sequencing sample was made of peripheral blood. These receptors came from a woman in her seventies with acute or convalescent COVID-19. CDR3s include the opening cysteine and the closing phenylalanine or tryptophan. D genes are given only for firm matches. Clone sizes are given selectively: once, few, many, or a class where the clone is expanded.

D | size | J | V | CDR3 | DNA
. | . | TRBJ2-7 | TRBV5-6 | CASSVASPTRQYF | TGTGCCAGCAGCGTGGCTTCTCCTACGAGACAGTACTTC
TRBD1 | many | TRBJ1-5 | TRBV19 | CASRGQGTMNQPQHF | TGTGCCAGTAGGGGACAGGGGACGATGAATCAGCCCCAGCATTTT
TRBD1 | . | TRBJ1-2 | TRBV5-1 | CASSPQTGGNYGYTF | TGCGCCAGCAGCCCCCAGACAGGGGGTAACTATGGCTACACCTTC
. | . | TRBJ2-7 | TRBV6-5 | CASSYGGEREQYF | TGTGCCAGCAGTTACGGAGGGGAGCGCGAGCAGTACTTC
TRBD2 | . | TRBJ2-5 | TRBV27 | CASSLRYPTSGHQETQYF | TGTGCCAGCAGTTTAAGGTACCCGACTAGCGGACACCAAGAGACCCAGTACTTC
. | . | TRBJ1-5 | TRBV6-6 | CASSYSSEQPQHF | TGTGCCAGCAGTTACTCGAGTGAACAGCCCCAGCATTTT
TRBD1 | . | TRBJ1-1 | TRBV7-6 | CASNQGQGEAFF | TGTGCCAGCAACCAAGGACAGGGTGAAGCTTTCTTT
TRBD1 | few | TRBJ1-1 | TRBV23-1 | CASSQWWDRGQTEAFF | TGCGCCAGCAGTCAATGGTGGGACAGGGGCCAGACTGAAGCTTTCTTT
. | . | TRBJ1-5 | TRBV19 | CASGGTYSNQPQHF | TGTGCCAGCGGGGGGACCTATAGCAATCAGCCCCAGCATTTT
TRBD2 | . | TRBJ2-7 | TRBV9 | CASSVNPSVAGAYEQYF | TGTGCCAGCAGCGTAAACCCCTCTGTGGCGGGGGCCTACGAGCAGTACTTC
. | . | TRBJ1-1 | TRBV18 | CASSPLPQGKNTEAFF | TGTGCCAGCTCACCCCTCCCACAGGGAAAGAACACTGAAGCTTTCTTT
TRBD2 | . | TRBJ2-3 | TRBV19 | CASSPGTSGSFTDTQYF | TGTGCCAGTAGTCCCGGGACTAGCGGTTCATTCACAGATACGCAGTATTTT
. | . | TRBJ2-4 | TRBV28 | CASSETGRGNIQYF | TGTGCCAGCAGTGAAACAGGGAGGGGAAACATTCAGTACTTC
TRBD2 | . | TRBJ2-7 | TRBV10-2 | CASSESVGGSSYEQYF | TGCGCCAGCAGTGAGTCCGTCGGGGGGAGCTCCTACGAGCAGTACTTC
. | . | TRBJ1-6 | TRBV19 | CASSTEGRESPLHF | TGTGCCAGTAGTACTGAGGGAAGGGAATCACCCCTCCACTTT
TRBD1 | . | TRBJ2-1 | TRBV15 | CATSRGTGRNEQFF | TGTGCCACCAGCAGGGGGACAGGGAGGAATGAGCAGTTCTTC
TRBD2 | few | TRBJ2-3 | TRBV15 | CATTSGVAGTTDTQYF | TGTGCCACCACCAGCGGGGTAGCGGGGACGACAGATACGCAGTATTTT
. | . | TRBJ1-2 | TRBV13 | CASSPPPNREHMGYTF | TGTGCCAGCAGCCCCCCTCCTAACAGGGAGCATATGGGCTACACCTTC
TRBD1 | . | TRBJ2-2 | TRBV7-2 | CASSFDRAWNTGELFF | TGTGCCAGCAGCTTCGACAGGGCATGGAACACCGGGGAGCTGTTTTTT
. | few | TRBJ2-7 | TRBV12-3/TRBV12-4 | CATMRTGDYEQYF | TGTGCCACCATGCGAACGGGAGACTACGAGCAGTACTTC
. | . | TRBJ2-7 | TRBV28 | CASSLKAGSSYEQYF | TGTGCCAGCAGTTTAAAGGCGGGAAGCTCCTACGAGCAGTACTTC
TRBD1 | . | TRBJ1-2 | TRBV6-5 | CASSLREGARGYTF | TGTGCCAGCAGTCTGCGGGAGGGGGCTCGTGGCTACACCTTC
. | . | TRBJ1-4 | TRBV15 | CATSDRGRREEKLFF | TGTGCCACCAGCGATAGGGGCAGGAGGGAGGAAAAACTGTTTTTT
. | . | TRBJ2-5 | TRBV9 | CASSVGGGLQETQYF | TGTGCCAGCAGCGTAGGGGGCGGACTACAAGAGACCCAGTACTTC
. | . | TRBJ1-5 | TRBV6-7 | CASSYELLEWKFPRGNQPQHF | TGTGCCAGCAGTTACGAATTGTTGGAGTGGAAGTTCCCGAGGGGCAATCAGCCCCAGCATTTT
TRBD1 | . | TRBJ2-5 | TRBV6-6 | CASSTGQGAGLAQYF | TGTGCCAGCAGTACGGGTCAGGGGGCTGGCCTGGCCCAGTACTTC
TRBD2 | . | TRBJ2-1 | TRBV18 | CASSPGTSGRHLNEQFF | TGTGCCAGCTCACCCGGGACTAGCGGGAGACACCTGAATGAGCAGTTCTTC
. | . | TRBJ2-7 | TRBV12-5 | CASGPPGQDYSEQYF | TGTGCTAGTGGACCACCGGGACAAGACTATTCCGAGCAGTACTTC
. | . | TRBJ2-5 | TRBV7-2 | CASSLSGGGGYETQYF | TGTGCCAGCAGCTTAAGTGGTGGAGGGGGCTACGAGACCCAGTACTTC
TRBD1 | . | TRBJ2-7 | TRBV11-2 | CASSLAGGPYEQYF | TGTGCCAGCAGCTTGGCAGGGGGCCCCTACGAGCAGTACTTC
TRBD1 | . | TRBJ2-1 | TRBV29-1 | CSASQGALVNEQFF | TGCAGCGCGTCACAGGGGGCGCTGGTCAATGAGCAGTTCTTC
TRBD2 | . | TRBJ2-7 | TRBV10-2 | CATGGAGAHSYEQYF | TGCGCCACCGGTGGAGCGGGGGCACACTCCTACGAGCAGTACTTC
TRBD1 | . | TRBJ1-5 | TRBV19 | CASDRGIGQPQHF | TGTGCCAGCGACAGGGGAATTGGTCAGCCCCAGCATTTT
. | . | TRBJ1-2 | TRBV5-6 | CASSFTIRGKLQGGYTF | TGTGCCAGCAGCTTCACCATCAGGGGAAAATTACAGGGTGGCTACACCTTC
. | many | TRBJ1-2 | TRBV6-5 | CASSYSSRMREGYTF | TGTGCCAGCAGTTACTCGAGTCGCATGAGAGAAGGCTACACCTTC
. | . | TRBJ1-1 | TRBV2 | CASSLTGNTEAFF | TGTGCCAGCAGCCTTACAGGGAACACTGAAGCTTTCTTT
TRBD1 | . | TRBJ2-7 | TRBV14 | CASSQGFGQDYEQYF | TGTGCCAGCAGCCAAGGCTTCGGACAGGACTACGAGCAGTACTTC
TRBD2 | . | TRBJ2-2 | TRBV9 | CASSTGTSGATGELFF | TGTGCCAGCAGCACAGGGACTAGCGGAGCTACCGGGGAGCTGTTTTTT
TRBD2 | . | TRBJ2-1 | TRBV7-9 | CASSPTSGEQYNEQFF | TGTGCCAGCAGCCCGACTAGCGGGGAACAGTACAATGAGCAGTTCTTC
TRBD1 | many | TRBJ1-4 | TRBV24-1 | CATSQGGEKLFF | TGTGCCACCAGTCAGGGGGGCGAAAAACTGTTTTTT
TRBD1 | few | TRBJ1-2 | TRBV9 | CASSLTLTGSGYTF | TGTGCCAGCAGCCTAACGCTGACAGGGAGTGGCTACACCTTC
. | . | TRBJ2-1 | TRBV4-1 | CASSHSGENSYNEQFF | TGCGCCAGCAGCCATTCCGGGGAAAACTCCTACAATGAGCAGTTCTTC
. | . | TRBJ1-1 | TRBV21-1 | CASSNRRTGANTEAFF | TGTGCCAGCAGCAATAGGAGGACAGGGGCTAACACTGAAGCTTTCTTT
. | . | TRBJ1-2 | TRBV11-2 | CASSLGFPGNGYTF | TGTGCCAGCAGCTTAGGGTTCCCAGGGAATGGCTACACCTTC
TRBD2 | . | TRBJ2-7 | TRBV5-4 | CASSRGLAGGSSYEQYF | TGTGCCAGCAGCCGTGGACTAGCGGGAGGGTCCTCCTACGAGCAGTACTTC
. | . | TRBJ1-2 | TRBV4-3 | CASSQDLQAFYGYTF | TGCGCCAGCAGCCAAGATTTACAGGCTTTCTATGGCTACACCTTC
. | . | TRBJ2-1 | TRBV6-5 | CASSYSIQGPHNEQFF | TGTGCCAGCAGTTACTCGATCCAGGGTCCCCACAATGAGCAGTTCTTC
TRBD2 | . | TRBJ2-3 | TRBV3-1/TRBV3-2 | CASSQDQRGGSTDTQYF | TGTGCCAGCAGCCAAGATCAGCGGGGGGGCAGCACAGATACGCAGTATTTT
TRBD2 | . | TRBJ2-2 | TRBV28 | CATLSGMGDTGELFF | TGTGCCACCCTTAGCGGGATGGGAGACACCGGGGAGCTGTTTTTT
. | . | TRBJ2-3 | TRBV10-3 | CAIAGGHTDTQYF | TGTGCCATCGCTGGGGGACACACAGATACGCAGTATTTT
. | . | TRBJ1-2 | TRBV3-1/TRBV3-2 | CASSQDITSNGYTF | TGTGCCAGCAGCCAAGACATTACCTCTAATGGCTACACCTTC
TRBD1 | many | TRBJ2-7 | TRBV6-1 | CASSEPGQGGYEQYF | TGTGCCAGCAGTGAGCCAGGACAGGGGGGCTACGAGCAGTACTTC
TRBD1 | . | TRBJ1-1 | TRBV7-2 | CASSRTGRNTEAFF | TGTGCCAGCAGCCGGACAGGGAGGAACACTGAAGCTTTCTTT
. | . | TRBJ1-4 | TRBV28 | CASRGREKLFF | TGTGCCAGCAGGGGGCGCGAAAAACTGTTTTTT